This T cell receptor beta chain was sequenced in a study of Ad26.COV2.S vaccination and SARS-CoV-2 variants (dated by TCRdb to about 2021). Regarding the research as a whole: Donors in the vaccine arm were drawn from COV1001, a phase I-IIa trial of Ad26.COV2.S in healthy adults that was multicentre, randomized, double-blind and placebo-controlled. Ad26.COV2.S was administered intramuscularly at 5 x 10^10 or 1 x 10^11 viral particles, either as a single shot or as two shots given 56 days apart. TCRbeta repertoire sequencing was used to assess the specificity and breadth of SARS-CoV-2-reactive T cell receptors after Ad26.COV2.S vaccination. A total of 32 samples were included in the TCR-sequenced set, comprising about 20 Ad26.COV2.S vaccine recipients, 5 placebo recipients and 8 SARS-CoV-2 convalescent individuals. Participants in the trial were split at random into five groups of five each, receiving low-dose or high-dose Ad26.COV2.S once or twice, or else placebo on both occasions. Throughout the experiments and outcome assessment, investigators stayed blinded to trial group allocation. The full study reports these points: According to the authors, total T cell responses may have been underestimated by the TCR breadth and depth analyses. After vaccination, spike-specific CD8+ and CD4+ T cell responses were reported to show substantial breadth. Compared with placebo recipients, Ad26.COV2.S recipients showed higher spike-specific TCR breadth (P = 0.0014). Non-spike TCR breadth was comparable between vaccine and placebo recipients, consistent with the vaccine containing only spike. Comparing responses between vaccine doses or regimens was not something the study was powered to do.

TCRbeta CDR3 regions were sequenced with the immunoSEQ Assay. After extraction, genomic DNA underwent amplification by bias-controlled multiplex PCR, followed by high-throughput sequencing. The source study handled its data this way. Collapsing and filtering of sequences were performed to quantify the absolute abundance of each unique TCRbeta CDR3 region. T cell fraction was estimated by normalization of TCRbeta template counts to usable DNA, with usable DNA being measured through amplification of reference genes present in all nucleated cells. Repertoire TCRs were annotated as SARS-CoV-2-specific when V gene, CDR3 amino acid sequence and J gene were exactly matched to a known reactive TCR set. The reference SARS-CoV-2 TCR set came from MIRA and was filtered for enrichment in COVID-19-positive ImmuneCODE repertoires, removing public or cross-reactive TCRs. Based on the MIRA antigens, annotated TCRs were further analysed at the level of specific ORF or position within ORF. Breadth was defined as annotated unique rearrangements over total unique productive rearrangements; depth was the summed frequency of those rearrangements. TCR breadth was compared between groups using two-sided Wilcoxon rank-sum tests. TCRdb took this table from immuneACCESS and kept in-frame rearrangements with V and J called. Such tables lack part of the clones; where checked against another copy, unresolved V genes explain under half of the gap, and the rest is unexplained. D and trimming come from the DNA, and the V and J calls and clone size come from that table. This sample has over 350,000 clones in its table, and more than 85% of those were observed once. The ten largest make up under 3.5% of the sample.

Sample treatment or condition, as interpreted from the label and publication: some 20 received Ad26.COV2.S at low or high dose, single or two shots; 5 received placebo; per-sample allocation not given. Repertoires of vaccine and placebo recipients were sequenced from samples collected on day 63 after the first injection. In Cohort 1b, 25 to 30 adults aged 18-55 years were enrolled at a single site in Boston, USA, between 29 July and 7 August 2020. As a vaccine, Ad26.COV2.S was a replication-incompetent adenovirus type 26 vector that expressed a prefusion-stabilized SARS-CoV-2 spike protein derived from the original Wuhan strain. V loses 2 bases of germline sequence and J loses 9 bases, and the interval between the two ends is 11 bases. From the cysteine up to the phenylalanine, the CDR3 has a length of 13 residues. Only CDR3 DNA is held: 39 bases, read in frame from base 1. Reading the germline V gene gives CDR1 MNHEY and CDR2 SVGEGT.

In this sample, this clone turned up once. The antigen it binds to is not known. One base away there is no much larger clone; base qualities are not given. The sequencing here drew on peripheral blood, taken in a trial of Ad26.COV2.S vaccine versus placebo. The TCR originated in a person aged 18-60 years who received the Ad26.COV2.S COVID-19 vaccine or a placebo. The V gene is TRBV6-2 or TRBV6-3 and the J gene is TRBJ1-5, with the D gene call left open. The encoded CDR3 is CASSYGSTGPQHF. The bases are TGTGCCAGCAGTTACGGGAGTACTGGGCCCCAGCATTTT.